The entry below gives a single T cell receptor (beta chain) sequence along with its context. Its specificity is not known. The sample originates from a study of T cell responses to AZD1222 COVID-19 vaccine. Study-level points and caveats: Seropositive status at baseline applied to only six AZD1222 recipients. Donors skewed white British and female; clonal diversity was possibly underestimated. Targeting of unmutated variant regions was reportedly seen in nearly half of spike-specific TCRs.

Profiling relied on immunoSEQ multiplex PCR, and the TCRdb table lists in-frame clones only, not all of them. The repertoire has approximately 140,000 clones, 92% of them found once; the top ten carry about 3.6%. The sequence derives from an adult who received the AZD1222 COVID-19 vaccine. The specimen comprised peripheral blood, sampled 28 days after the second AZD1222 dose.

The CDR3 loop reads CASSFQSRNGYTF. The CDR3 nucleotides read TGTGCCAGTAGTTTTCAGTCAAGGAATGGCTACACCTTC. The genes are TRBV19 and TRBJ1-2; D unclear. The CDR3 is made up of 13 amino acids. The V end was cut by 5 bases, the J end by 6 bases, with 13 bases between. The V gene's germline CDR1 is LNHDA and CDR2 SQIVND (reference sequence).